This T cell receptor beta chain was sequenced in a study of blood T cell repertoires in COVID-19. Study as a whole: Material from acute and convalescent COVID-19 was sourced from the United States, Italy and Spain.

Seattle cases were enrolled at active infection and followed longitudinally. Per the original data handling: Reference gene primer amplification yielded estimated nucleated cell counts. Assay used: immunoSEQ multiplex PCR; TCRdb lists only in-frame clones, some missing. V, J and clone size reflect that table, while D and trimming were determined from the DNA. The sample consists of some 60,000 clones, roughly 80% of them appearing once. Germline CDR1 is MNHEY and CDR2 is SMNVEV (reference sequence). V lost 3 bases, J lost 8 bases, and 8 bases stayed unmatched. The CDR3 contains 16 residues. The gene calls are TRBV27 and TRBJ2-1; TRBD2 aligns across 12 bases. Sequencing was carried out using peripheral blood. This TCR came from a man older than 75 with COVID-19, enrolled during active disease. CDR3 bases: TGTGCCAGCAGTTTCCTAGCGGGAGGGCCGGGGGATGAGCAGTTCTTC. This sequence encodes CASSFLAGGPGDEQFF.